This TCR beta chain was identified in a study of molecular identifiers for immune sequencing clone quantification. TCRdb recomputed calls from the PCR reads with MiXCR, one row per CDR3 protein. The table shows about 630,000 distinct CDR3 sequences, with 25% occurring only once. Germline lookup yields CDR1 MNHEY and CDR2 SMNVEV (reference sequence). The CDR3 has 17 amino acids. The junction had 11 bases not matched to a gene; V was cut back by 8 bases and J by 3 bases. This clonotype was seen only once. The chain uses TRBV27 and TRBJ2-3, with 13 bases identical to TRBD2. Material: naive CD8+ T cells from blood, with Jurkat cell RNA spiked in. The subset here: FACS-sorted CD8+CD4-CCR7+CD45RA+ naive T cells. This receptor was obtained from a human donor in good health. Some libraries in this study had Jurkat cell RNA spiked in. CDR3 coding DNA: TGTGCCAGCGCGAGGGTGGGGACTAGCGGGATAACAGATACGCAGTATTTT. Protein sequence: CASARVGTSGITDTQYF.